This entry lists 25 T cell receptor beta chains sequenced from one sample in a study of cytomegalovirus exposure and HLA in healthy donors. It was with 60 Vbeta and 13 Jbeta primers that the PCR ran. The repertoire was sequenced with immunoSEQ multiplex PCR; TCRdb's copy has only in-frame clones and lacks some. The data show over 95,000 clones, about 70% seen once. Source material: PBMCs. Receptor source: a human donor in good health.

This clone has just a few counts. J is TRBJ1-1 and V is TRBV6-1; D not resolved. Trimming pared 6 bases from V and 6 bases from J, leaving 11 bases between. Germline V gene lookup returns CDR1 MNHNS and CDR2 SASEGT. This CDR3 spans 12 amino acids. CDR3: CASSRIGAEAFF. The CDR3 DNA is TGTGCCAGCAGCCGCATCGGAGCTGAAGCTTTCTTT.

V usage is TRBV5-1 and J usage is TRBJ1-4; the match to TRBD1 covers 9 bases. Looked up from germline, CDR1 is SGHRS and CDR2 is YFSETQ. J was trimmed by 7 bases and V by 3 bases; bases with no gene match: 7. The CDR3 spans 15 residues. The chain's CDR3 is CASSSPGQGPEKLFF. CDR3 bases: TGCGCCAGCAGCTCGCCGGGACAGGGACCTGAAAAACTGTTTTTT. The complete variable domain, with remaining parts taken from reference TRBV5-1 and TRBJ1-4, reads KAGVTQTPRYLIKTRGQQVTLSCSPISGHRSVSWYQQTPGQGLQFLFEYFSETQRNKGNFPGRFSGRQFSNSRSEMNVSTLELGDSALYLCASSSPGQGPEKLFFGSGTQLSVL.

CDR3 sequence (DNA): TGTGCCAGCAGCTTGGCAGCGACAGGGGCGCCAGCTGGGAGGACTGGCTACACCTTC. Amino acid sequence: CASSLAATGAPAGRTGYTF. The chain uses TRBV5-5 and TRBJ1-2, with TRBD1 matching over 8 bases. The CDR3 covers 19 residues. Germline V lookup: CDR1 SGHKS, CDR2 YYEKEE (reference sequence). V was clipped by 0 bases and J by 7 bases; unmatched bases: 20.

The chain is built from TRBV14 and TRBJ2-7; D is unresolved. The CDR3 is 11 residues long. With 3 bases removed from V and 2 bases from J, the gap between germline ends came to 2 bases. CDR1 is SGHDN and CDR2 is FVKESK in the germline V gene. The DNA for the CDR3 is TGTGCCAGCAGCCACGCCTACGAGCAGTACTTC. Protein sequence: CASSHAYEQYF.

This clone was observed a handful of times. The CDR3 DNA reads TGCGCCAGCAGCCAAGGACAGGGCAATCAGCCCCAGCATTTT. This sequence encodes CASSQGQGNQPQHF. This chain links TRBV4-1 with TRBJ1-5, with D possibly being TRBD1 (6 bases). Germline V gives CDR1 MGHRA, CDR2 YSYEKL. The CDR3 sequence is 14 residues long. Trimming stripped 1 base from V and 2 bases from J, with 6 bases between.

The CDR3 is CASSPDLAMSSYNEQFF. For the CDR3, the DNA is TGTGCCAGCAGCCCGGATCTAGCGATGAGCTCCTACAATGAGCAGTTCTTC. The J gene is TRBJ2-1, the V gene TRBV13; perhaps TRBD2 as D (6 bases). This CDR3 spans 17 amino acids. Trimming took off 5 bases at V and 0 bases at J, with 17 bases between the two ends. Per germline, CDR1 PRHDT and CDR2 FYEKMQ (reference sequence).

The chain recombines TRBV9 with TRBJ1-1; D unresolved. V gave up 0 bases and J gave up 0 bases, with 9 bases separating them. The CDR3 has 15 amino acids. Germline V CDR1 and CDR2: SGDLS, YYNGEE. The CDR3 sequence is CASSVEMSMNTEAFF. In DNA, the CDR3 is TGTGCCAGCAGCGTAGAAATGTCCATGAACACTGAAGCTTTCTTT.

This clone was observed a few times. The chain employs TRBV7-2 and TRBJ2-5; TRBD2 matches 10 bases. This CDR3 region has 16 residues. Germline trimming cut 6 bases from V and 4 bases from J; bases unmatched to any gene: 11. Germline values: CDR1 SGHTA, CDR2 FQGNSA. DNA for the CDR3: TGTGCCAGCAGGTCACACGCTAGCGGGAGTAGAGAGACCCAGTACTTC. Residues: CASRSHASGSRETQYF.

CDR3 sequence reads: CASSFMGQQKNIQYF. The CDR3 DNA is TGTGCCAGCAGTTTTATGGGACAGCAAAAAAACATTCAGTACTTC. The chain has TRBV27 and TRBJ2-4; 7 nucleotides agree with TRBD1. Unmatched junction bases numbered 6, after V lost 3 bases and J lost 4 bases. This CDR3 region has 15 residues. From germline, CDR1 is MNHEY and CDR2 SMNVEV (reference sequence).

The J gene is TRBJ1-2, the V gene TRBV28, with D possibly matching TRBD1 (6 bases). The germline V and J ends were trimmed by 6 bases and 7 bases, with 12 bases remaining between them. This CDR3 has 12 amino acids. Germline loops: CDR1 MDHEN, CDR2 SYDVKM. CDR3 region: CASRDNRVGYTF. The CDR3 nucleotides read TGTGCCAGCAGAGACAACAGGGTTGGCTACACCTTC.

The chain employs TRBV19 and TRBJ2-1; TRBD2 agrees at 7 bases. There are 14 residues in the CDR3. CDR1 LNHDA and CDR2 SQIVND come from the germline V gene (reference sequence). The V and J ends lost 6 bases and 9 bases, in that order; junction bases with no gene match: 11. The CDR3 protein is CASRRSGAQTEQFF. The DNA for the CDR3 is TGTGCCAGTAGAAGAAGCGGGGCCCAGACTGAGCAGTTCTTC.

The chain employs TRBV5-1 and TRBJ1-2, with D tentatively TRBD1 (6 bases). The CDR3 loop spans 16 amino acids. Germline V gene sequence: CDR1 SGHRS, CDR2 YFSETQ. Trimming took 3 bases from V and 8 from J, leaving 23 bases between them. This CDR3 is CASSSSVGGARGGYTF. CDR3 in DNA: TGCGCCAGCAGCTCGAGCGTGGGGGGGGCTAGAGGAGGCTACACCTTC.

CDR3 in amino acids: CASSLKGHPYEQYF. The CDR3 DNA follows: TGCGCCAGCAGCTTGAAGGGACACCCCTACGAGCAGTACTTC. The J gene is TRBJ2-7, the V gene TRBV5-1, with D possibly matching TRBD1 (6 bases). The V end was cut by 1 base, the J end by 2 bases, with 10 bases between. CDR3 length: 14 amino acids. The germline CDR1 and CDR2 sequences are SGHRS and YFSETQ.

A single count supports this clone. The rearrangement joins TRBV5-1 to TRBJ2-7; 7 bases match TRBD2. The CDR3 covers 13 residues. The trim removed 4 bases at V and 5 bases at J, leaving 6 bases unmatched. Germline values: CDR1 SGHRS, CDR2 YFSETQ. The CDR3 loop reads CASSHGLVNEQYF. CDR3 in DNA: TGCGCCAGCAGCCATGGACTAGTGAACGAGCAGTACTTC.

The CDR3 region has the DNA TGTGCCAGAAGGACTACGACAGGGCGGAATTCACCCCTCCACTTT. It specifies CARRTTTGRNSPLHF. The chain uses TRBV5-3 and TRBJ1-6, with 7 bases matching TRBD1. TRBV5-3 is flagged as an ORF with uncertain function. The CDR3 consists of 15 residues. After removal of 5 bases from V and 7 bases from J, the junction contained 9 bases not matched to a gene.

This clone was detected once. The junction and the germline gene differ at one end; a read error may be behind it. The chain's CDR3 is CSSSFPLTGGVDEAFF. As DNA, the CDR3 is TGTTCCAGCAGCTTCCCCCTGACAGGGGGCGTGGATGAAGCTTTCTTT. The rearrangement uses TRBV7-9 and TRBJ1-1, with TRBD1 matching 10 bases. CDR3 length: 16 amino acids. The germline V gene has CDR1 SEHNR and CDR2 FQNEAQ (reference sequence). Full variable domain (rest looked up from reference TRBV7-9 and TRBJ1-1): DTGVSQNPRHKITKRGQNVTFRCDPISEHNRLYWYRQTLGQGPEFLTYFQNEAQLEKSRLLSDRFSAERPKGSFSTLEIQRTEQGDSAMYLCSSSFPLTGGVDEAFFGQGTRLTVV.

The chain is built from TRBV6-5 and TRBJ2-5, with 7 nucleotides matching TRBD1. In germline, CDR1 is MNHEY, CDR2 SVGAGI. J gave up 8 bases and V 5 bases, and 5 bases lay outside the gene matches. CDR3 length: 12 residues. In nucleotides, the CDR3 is TGTGCCAGCAGTACACAGGGGTGTACCCAGTACTTC. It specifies CASSTQGCTQYF.

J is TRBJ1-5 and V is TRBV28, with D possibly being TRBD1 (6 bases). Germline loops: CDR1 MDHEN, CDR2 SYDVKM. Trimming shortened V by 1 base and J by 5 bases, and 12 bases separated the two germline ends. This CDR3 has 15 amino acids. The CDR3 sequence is CASSLSDRYYQPQHF. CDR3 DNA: TGTGCCAGCAGTTTATCCGACAGGTACTATCAGCCCCAGCATTTT.

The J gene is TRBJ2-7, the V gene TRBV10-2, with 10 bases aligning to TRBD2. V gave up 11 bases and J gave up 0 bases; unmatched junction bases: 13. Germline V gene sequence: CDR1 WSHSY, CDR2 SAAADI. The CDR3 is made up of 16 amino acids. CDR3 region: CAVLGPSGGISYEQYF. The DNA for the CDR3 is TGCGCCGTTCTTGGGCCTAGCGGGGGTATCTCCTACGAGCAGTACTTC.

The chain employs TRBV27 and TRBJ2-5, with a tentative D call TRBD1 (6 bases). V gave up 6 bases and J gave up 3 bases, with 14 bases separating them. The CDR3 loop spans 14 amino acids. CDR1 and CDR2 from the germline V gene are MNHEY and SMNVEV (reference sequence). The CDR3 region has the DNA TGTGCCAGCAGCAAGGGGGTTCGGGAAGAGACCCAGTACTTC. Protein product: CASSKGVREETQYF.

The CDR3 is CASSRGGFGQETQYF. Written as DNA, the CDR3 is TGTGCCAGCAGCCGGGGGGGGTTTGGGCAAGAGACCCAGTACTTC. The rearrangement joins TRBV11-3 to TRBJ2-5; 8 positions agree with TRBD2. The ends lost 5 bases at V and 2 bases at J; junction bases unmatched: 7. The CDR3 is 15 residues long. Germline V CDR1 and CDR2: SGHNT, YENEEA.

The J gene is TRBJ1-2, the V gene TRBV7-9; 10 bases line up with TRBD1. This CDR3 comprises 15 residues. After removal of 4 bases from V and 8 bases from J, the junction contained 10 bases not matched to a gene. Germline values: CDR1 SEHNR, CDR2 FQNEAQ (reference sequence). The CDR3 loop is CASSSEGQGRGGYTF. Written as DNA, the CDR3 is TGTGCCAGCAGCTCCGAGGGACAGGGGAGGGGCGGCTACACCTTC.

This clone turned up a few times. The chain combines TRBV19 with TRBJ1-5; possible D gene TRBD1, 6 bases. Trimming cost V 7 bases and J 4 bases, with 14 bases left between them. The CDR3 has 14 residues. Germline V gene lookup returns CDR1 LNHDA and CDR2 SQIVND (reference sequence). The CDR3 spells CASTLRGINQPQHF. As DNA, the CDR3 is TGTGCCAGTACCCTAAGGGGGATAAATCAGCCCCAGCATTTT.

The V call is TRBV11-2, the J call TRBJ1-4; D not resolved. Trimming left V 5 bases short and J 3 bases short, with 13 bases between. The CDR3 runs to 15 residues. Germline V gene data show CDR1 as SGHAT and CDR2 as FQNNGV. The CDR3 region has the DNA TGTGCCAGCAGCGCCGCCGGGAGCCCTAATGAAAAACTGTTTTTT. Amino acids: CASSAAGSPNEKLFF.

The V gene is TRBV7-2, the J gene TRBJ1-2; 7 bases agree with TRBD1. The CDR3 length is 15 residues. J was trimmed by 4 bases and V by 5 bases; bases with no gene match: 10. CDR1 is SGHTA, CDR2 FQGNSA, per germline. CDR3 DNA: TGTGCCAGCAGCCGTAACCCCGACAGGGCCTATGGCTACACCTTC. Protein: CASSRNPDRAYGYTF.